This T cell receptor (beta chain) was recorded in a study of OX40 agonist ivuxolimab in advanced cancers. Study context: Those enrolled were roughly 80% male, with a mean age of approximately 60 years and ages from about 20 to 80. Study outcomes and limitations: CD8+ T cells were the subset that, on average, had more expanded clones than CD4+. Circulating CD4+ and CD8+ T cells showed clonal expansion by week 6 at 0.1 to 3.0 mg/kg.

Germline V gene lookup returns CDR1 SGHVS and CDR2 FNYEAQ. V lost 1 base and J lost 3, with 3 bases in between. CDR3 length: 12 residues. Concerning this clone itself: Its antigen is not identified.

The data were produced by immunoSEQ multiplex PCR, yet TCRdb's version contains in-frame clones alone and is incomplete. The data show approximately 82,000 clones, with 85% seen just once and roughly 2.5% held by the top ten. Blood samples were obtained at baseline, cycle 4 day 1, and cycle 7 day 1. The material sequenced was CD4+ or CD8+ T cells sorted from blood, taken in a trial of the OX40 agonist ivuxolimab. The chain links TRBV7-6 to TRBJ2-5; D remains ambiguous. The TCR comes from an adult with an advanced solid tumor such as melanoma, head and neck, liver or kidney cancer. The CDR3 is CASSLGKETQYF. The CDR3, as DNA: TGTGCCAGCAGCTTAGGGAAAGAGACCCAGTACTTC.